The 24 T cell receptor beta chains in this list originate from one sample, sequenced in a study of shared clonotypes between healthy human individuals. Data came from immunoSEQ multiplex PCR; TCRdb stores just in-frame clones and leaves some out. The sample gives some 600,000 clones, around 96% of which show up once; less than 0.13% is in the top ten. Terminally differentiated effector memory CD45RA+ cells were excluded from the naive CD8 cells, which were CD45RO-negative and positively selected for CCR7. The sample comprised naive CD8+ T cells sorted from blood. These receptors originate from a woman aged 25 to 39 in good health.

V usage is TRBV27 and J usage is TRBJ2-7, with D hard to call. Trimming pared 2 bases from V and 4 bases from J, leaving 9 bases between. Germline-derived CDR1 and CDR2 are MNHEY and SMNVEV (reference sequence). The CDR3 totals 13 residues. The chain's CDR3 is CASSLASEYEQYF. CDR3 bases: TGTGCCAGCAGTTTAGCGTCAGAATACGAGCAGTACTTC.

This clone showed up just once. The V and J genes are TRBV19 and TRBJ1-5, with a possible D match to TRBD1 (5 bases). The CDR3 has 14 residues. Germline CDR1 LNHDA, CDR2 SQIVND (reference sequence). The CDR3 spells CPKDRGVCNQPQHF. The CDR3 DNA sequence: TGTCCCAAGGATCGAGGGGTATGCAATCAGCCCCAGCATTTT.

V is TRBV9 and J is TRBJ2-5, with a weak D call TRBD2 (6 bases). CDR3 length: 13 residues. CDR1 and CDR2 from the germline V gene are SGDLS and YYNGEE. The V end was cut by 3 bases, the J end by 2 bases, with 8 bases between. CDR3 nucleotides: TGTGCCAGCAGCGCCGGGACTCAAGAGACCCAGTACTTC. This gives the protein CASSAGTQETQYF.

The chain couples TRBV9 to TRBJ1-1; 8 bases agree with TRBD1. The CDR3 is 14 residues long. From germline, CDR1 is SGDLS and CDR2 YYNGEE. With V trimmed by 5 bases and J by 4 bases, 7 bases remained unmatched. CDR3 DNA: TGTGCCAGCAGTTTTCAGGGGGCGGGCACTGAAGCTTTCTTT. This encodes CASSFQGAGTEAFF.

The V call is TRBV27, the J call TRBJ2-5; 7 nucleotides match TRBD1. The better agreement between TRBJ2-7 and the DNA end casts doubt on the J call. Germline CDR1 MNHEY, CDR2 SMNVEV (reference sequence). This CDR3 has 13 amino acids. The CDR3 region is CATSDRFSYEQYF. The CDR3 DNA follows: TGTGCCACCTCGGACAGGTTTTCCTACGAGCAGTACTTC.

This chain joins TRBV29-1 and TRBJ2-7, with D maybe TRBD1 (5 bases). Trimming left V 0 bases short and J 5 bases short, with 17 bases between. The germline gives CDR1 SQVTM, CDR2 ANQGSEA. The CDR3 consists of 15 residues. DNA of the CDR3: TGCAGCGTTGAAGATAGTAGGGGCGCGTTCCACGAGCAGTACTTC. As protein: CSVEDSRGAFHEQYF.

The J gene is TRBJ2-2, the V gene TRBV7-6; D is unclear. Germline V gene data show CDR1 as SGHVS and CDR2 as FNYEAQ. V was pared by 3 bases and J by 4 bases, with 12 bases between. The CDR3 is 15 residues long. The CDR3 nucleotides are TGTGCCAGCAGCTTTACCTCCTCGGGCACCGGGGAGCTGTTTTTT. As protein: CASSFTSSGTGELFF.

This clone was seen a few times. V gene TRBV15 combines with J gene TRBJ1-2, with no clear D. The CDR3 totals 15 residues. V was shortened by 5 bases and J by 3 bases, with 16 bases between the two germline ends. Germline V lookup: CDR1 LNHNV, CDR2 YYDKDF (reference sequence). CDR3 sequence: CATSETSGWYYGYTF. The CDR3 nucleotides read TGTGCCACCAGCGAGACATCCGGATGGTACTATGGCTACACCTTC.

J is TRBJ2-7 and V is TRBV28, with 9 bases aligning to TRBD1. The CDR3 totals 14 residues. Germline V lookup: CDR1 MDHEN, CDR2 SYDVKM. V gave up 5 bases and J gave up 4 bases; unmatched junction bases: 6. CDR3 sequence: CASSQTGGEYEQYF. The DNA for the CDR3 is TGTGCCAGCAGTCAAACAGGGGGCGAGTACGAGCAGTACTTC. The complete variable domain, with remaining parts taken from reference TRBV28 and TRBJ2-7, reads DVKVTQSSRYLVKRTGEKVFLECVQDMDHENMFWYRQDPGLGLRLIYFSYDVKMKEKGDIPEGYSVSREKKERFSLILESASTNQTSMYLCASSQTGGEYEQYFGPGTRLTVT.

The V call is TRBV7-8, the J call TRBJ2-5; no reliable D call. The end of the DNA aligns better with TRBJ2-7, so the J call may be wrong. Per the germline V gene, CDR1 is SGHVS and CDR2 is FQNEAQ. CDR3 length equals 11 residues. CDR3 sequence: CASSLTYEQYF. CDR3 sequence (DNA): TGTGCCAGCAGCCTAACCTACGAGCAGTACTTC.

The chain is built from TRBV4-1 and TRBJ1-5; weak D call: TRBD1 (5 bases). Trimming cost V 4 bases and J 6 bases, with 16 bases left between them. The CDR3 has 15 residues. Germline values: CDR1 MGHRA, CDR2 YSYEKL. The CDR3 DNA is TGCGCCAGCAGCCCTCGGATGGGGGATGTTCAGCCCCAGCATTTT. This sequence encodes CASSPRMGDVQPQHF.

CDR3 DNA sequence: TGCAGCGTAACGAGCGGGAGAACCTACGAGCAGTACTTC. Protein: CSVTSGRTYEQYF. J is TRBJ2-7 and V is TRBV29-1; TRBD2 agrees at 8 bases. Germline trimming cut 6 bases from V and 2 bases from J; bases unmatched to any gene: 6. The CDR3 length is 13 residues. Germline CDR1 reads SQVTM; CDR2 reads ANQGSEA.

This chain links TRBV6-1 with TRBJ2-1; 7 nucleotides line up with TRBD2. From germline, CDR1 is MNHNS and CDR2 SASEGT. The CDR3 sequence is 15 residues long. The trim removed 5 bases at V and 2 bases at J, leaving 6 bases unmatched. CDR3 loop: CASSTGLVPYNEQFF. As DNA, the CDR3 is TGTGCCAGCAGTACTGGACTAGTTCCCTACAATGAGCAGTTCTTC.

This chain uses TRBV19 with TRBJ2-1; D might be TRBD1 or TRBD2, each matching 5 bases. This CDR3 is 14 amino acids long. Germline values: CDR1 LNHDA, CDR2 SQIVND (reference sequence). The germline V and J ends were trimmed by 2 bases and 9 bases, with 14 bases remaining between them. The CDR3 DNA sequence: TGTGCCAGTAGTATAATTCTGGCTGGGACTGAGCAGTTCTTC. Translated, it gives CASSIILAGTEQFF.

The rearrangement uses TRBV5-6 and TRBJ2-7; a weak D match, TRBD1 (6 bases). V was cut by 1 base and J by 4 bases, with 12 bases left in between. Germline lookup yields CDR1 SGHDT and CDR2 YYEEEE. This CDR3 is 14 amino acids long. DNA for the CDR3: TGTGCCAGCAGCTTGACAGGGAGAAAGTACGAGCAGTACTTC. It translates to CASSLTGRKYEQYF.

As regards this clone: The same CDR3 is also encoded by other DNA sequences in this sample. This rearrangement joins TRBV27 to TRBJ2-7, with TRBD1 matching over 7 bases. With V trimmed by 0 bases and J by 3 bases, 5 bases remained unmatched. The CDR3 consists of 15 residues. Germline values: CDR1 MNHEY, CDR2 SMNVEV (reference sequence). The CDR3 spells CASSLSDRVGYEQYF. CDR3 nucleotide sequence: TGTGCCAGCAGTTTATCCGACAGGGTAGGCTACGAGCAGTACTTC.

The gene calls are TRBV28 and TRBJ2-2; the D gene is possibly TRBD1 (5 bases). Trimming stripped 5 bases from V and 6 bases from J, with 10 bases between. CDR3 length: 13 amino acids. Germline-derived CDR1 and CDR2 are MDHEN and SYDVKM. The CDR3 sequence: CASSPPRAGELFF. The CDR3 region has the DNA TGTGCCAGCAGTCCCCCCAGGGCCGGGGAGCTGTTTTTT.

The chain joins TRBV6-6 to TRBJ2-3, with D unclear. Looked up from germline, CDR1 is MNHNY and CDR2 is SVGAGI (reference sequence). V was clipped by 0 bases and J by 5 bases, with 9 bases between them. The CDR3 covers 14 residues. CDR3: CASSYSQPIDTQYF. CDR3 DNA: TGTGCCAGCAGTTACTCGCAGCCCATAGATACGCAGTATTTT.

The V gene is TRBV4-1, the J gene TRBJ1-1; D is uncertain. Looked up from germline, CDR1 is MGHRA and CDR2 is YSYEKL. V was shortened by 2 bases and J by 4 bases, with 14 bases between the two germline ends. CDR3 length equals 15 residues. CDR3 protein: CASSQITGSGTEAFF. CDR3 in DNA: TGCGCCAGCAGCCAAATTACCGGGTCGGGCACTGAAGCTTTCTTT.

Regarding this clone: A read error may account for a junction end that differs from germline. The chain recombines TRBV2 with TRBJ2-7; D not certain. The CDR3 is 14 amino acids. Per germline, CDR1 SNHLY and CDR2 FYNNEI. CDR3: CASKSSAGRYGQYF. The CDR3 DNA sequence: TGTGCCAGCAAGTCATCGGCAGGCCGCTACGGGCAGTACTTC.

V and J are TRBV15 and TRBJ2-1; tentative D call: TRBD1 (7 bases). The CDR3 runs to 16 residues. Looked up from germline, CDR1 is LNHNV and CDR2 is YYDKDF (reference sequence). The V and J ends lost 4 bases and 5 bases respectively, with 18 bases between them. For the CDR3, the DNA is TGTGCCACCAGCAATACAGGGGAGGTAGGCAACAATGAGCAGTTCTTC. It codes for CATSNTGEVGNNEQFF.

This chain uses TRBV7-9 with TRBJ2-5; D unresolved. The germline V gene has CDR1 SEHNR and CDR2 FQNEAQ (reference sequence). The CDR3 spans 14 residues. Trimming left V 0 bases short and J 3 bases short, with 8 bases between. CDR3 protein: CASSLASGKETQYF. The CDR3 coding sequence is TGTGCCAGCAGCTTAGCCTCCGGTAAAGAGACCCAGTACTTC.

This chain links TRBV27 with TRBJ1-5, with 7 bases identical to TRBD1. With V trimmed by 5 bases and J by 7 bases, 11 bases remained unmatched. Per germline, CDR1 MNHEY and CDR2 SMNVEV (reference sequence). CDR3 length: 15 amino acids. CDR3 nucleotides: TGTGCCAGCAGTACGGGGACAGCGATAGGGCAGCCCCAGCATTTT. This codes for CASSTGTAIGQPQHF.

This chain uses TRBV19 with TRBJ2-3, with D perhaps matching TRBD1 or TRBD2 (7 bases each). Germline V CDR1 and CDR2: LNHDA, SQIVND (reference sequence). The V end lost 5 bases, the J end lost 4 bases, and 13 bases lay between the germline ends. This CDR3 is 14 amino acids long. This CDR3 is CASSPTGRADTQYF. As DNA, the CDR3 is TGTGCCAGTAGTCCGACAGGGAGGGCAGATACGCAGTATTTT.